Each of the 30 T cell receptor beta chains below was sequenced from the same sample in a study of cytomegalovirus exposure and HLA in healthy donors. Vbeta (60) and Jbeta (13) primers were used in the PCR. The repertoire was sequenced with immunoSEQ multiplex PCR; TCRdb's copy has only in-frame clones and lacks some. The table has 150,000 or so clones, under 85% seen once. What was sequenced was PBMCs. The receptors were gathered from a man aged 18 to 29 in good health and CMV-seronegative.

The V call is TRBV10-1, the J call TRBJ1-5; TRBD1 aligns across 10 bases. CDR3 length: 18 residues. Germline V gives CDR1 WNHNN, CDR2 SYGVQD (reference sequence). V shed 3 bases and J 0 bases; nucleotides not matched to a gene: 8. The DNA for the CDR3 is TGCGCCAGCAGTGAAAGGGACAGGGGACCGTATAGCAATCAGCCCCAGCATTTT. It specifies CASSERDRGPYSNQPQHF.

The chain employs TRBV4-3 and TRBJ2-7, with D uncertain. The CDR3 extends over 13 amino acids. The V gene lost 4 bases and the J gene lost 0 bases, with 7 bases spanning the gap. The germline V gene encodes CDR1 LGHNA and CDR2 YSLEER. In DNA form, the CDR3 reads TGCGCCAGCAGCCCGGGTTTCTCCTACGAGCAGTACTTC. As protein: CASSPGFSYEQYF.

The chain joins TRBV6-6 to TRBJ1-6, with D unclear. Trimming shortened V by 11 bases and J by 10 bases, and 12 bases separated the two germline ends. This CDR3 has 11 amino acids. Germline V gives CDR1 MNHNY, CDR2 SVGAGI (reference sequence). Here the CDR3 reads CAALGMSPLHF. The CDR3 DNA is TGTGCCGCCCTCGGTATGTCACCCCTCCACTTT.

The genes are TRBV18 and TRBJ1-1, with TRBD1 matching over 9 bases. After removal of 6 bases from V and 4 bases from J, the junction contained 9 bases not matched to a gene. The CDR3 covers 15 residues. From germline, CDR1 is KGHSH and CDR2 LQKENI. CDR3 sequence: CASSPSRDRVTEAFF. The CDR3 DNA sequence: TGTGCCAGCTCGCCGTCCCGGGACAGGGTCACTGAAGCTTTCTTT.

This clone has just a few counts. The chain couples TRBV6-1 to TRBJ2-7; D unclear. With 8 bases removed from V and 2 bases from J, the gap between germline ends came to 16 bases. Germline lookup yields CDR1 MNHNS and CDR2 SASEGT. The CDR3 covers 14 residues. The CDR3 region is CASGRTFMTYEQYV. Written as DNA, the CDR3 is TGTGCCAGCGGGCGCACATTTATGACCTACGAGCAGTACGTC.

The chain has TRBV19 and TRBJ2-7; TRBD2 is a possible D gene (6 bases). Per germline, CDR1 LNHDA and CDR2 SQIVND (reference sequence). Trimming stripped 3 bases from V and 3 bases from J, with 9 bases between. This CDR3 spans 13 amino acids. DNA of the CDR3: TGTGCCAGTAGTATGGGGGGTGGCTACGAGCAGTACTTC. Its protein product is CASSMGGGYEQYF.

This chain uses TRBV5-1 with TRBJ1-1; D call uncertain. The CDR3 has 13 amino acids. Germline V gene data show CDR1 as SGHRS and CDR2 as YFSETQ. The V and J ends lost 2 bases and 3 bases respectively, with 8 bases between them. The CDR3 DNA reads TGCGCCAGCAGCTTAACTCCTTACACTGAAGCTTTCTTT. It encodes CASSLTPYTEAFF.

The J gene is TRBJ2-5, the V gene TRBV27; TRBD1 agrees at 8 bases. TRBJ2-7 explains the end of the DNA better; the J call may be wrong. The germline CDR1 and CDR2 sequences are MNHEY and SMNVEV (reference sequence). The CDR3 runs 15 residues. CDR3 nucleotides: TGTGCCAGCAGTCCGGGGACAGGCGCCTCCTACGAGCAGTACTTC. Translated: CASSPGTGASYEQYF.

V and J are TRBV30 and TRBJ2-7; TRBD2 is a possible D gene (5 bases). CDR1 is GTSNPN, CDR2 SVGIG, per germline (reference sequence). Trimming pared 2 bases from V and 7 bases from J, leaving 15 bases between. This CDR3 is 13 amino acids long. Written as DNA, the CDR3 is TGTGCCTGGAGTTACAGCAGCCGAGGGGAGCAGTACTTC. This sequence encodes CAWSYSSRGEQYF.

This chain joins TRBV28 and TRBJ2-4, with D perhaps matching TRBD2 (6 bases). This CDR3 spans 14 amino acids. From germline, CDR1 is MDHEN and CDR2 SYDVKM. V was clipped by 6 bases and J by 9 bases, with 18 bases between them. The CDR3 DNA is TGTGCCAGCAGCTATATCGGGGGATCGGGCATTCAGTACTTC. It is translated as CASSYIGGSGIQYF.

In this sample, this clone turned up once. The rearrangement joins TRBV6-5 to TRBJ2-7; D is unresolved. The V gene lost 2 bases and the J gene lost 3 bases, with 8 bases spanning the gap. CDR1 MNHEY and CDR2 SVGAGI come from the germline V gene. The CDR3 runs to 13 residues. The CDR3 sequence is CASSYDASYEQYF. The CDR3 nucleotides read TGTGCCAGCAGTTACGATGCGAGCTACGAGCAGTACTTC.

This clone was observed a single time. This chain uses TRBV27 with TRBJ2-3; 7 bases line up with TRBD1. In germline, CDR1 is MNHEY, CDR2 SMNVEV (reference sequence). This CDR3 has 16 residues. V trimming: 2 bases; J trimming: 4 bases; junction bases outside the gene matches: 9. The CDR3, as DNA: TGTGCCAGCAGTTTAGCACCAGGGGGTAGCGCAGATACGCAGTATTTT. This sequence encodes CASSLAPGGSADTQYF.

Written as DNA, the CDR3 is TGCGCCAGCAGCTTCTACCCTAACCGGGACAGGGTCCTAATTGGTGAAAAACTGTTTTTT. Amino acid sequence: CASSFYPNRDRVLIGEKLFF. V is TRBV5-1 and J is TRBJ1-4; 9 bases are shared with TRBD1. This CDR3 is 20 amino acids long. V dropped 2 bases and J dropped 7; count of bases not matched to a gene: 21. The germline CDR1 and CDR2 sequences are SGHRS and YFSETQ.

V gene TRBV6-5 combines with J gene TRBJ2-5, with D possibly being TRBD2 (5 bases). TRBJ2-7 matches the DNA end more closely, so the J call is doubtful. The germline CDR1 and CDR2 sequences are MNHEY and SVGAGI. This CDR3 is 13 amino acids long. CDR3 nucleotides: TGTGCCAGCAGTCCCGGGGTCGTCGACGAGCAGTACTTC. Translating gives CASSPGVVDEQYF.

This sequence joins TRBV29-1 and TRBJ2-4; 11 bases line up with TRBD1. The germline V gene encodes CDR1 SQVTM and CDR2 ANQGSEA. The CDR3 totals 14 residues. V was pared by 5 bases and J by 15 bases, with 15 bases of the junction left unmatched. The CDR3 sequence is CSVQRSTGTGGRYF. CDR3 DNA: TGCAGCGTTCAAAGATCGACCGGGACAGGGGGTCGGTACTTC.

The chain is built from TRBV28 and TRBJ2-3, with a weak D call TRBD1 (6 bases). CDR1 and CDR2 (germline): MDHEN, SYDVKM. V lost 8 bases to trimming and J lost 4 bases, with 31 bases between them. The CDR3 loop spans 19 amino acids. The CDR3 nucleotides are TGTGCCAGCGAGGGGGTAGGGAGAACGGACACAAGTTCCCCAGATACGCAGTATTTT. Protein: CASEGVGRTDTSSPDTQYF.

The chain joins TRBV7-9 to TRBJ1-1, with D possibly TRBD1 on 5 matching bases. Trimming removed 5 bases at V and 1 base at J, with 8 bases between. This CDR3 comprises 13 residues. Germline values: CDR1 SEHNR, CDR2 FQNEAQ (reference sequence). CDR3 nucleotide sequence: TGTGCCAGCAGCCGACAGAGGAACACTGAAGCTTTCTTT. It specifies CASSRQRNTEAFF.

The V gene is TRBV6-1, the J gene TRBJ1-2; D unclear. Trimming stripped 6 bases from V and 5 bases from J, with 16 bases between. Germline loops: CDR1 MNHNS, CDR2 SASEGT. This CDR3 has 14 residues. The CDR3 sequence is CASSRLDYQYGYTF. The CDR3 bases are TGTGCCAGCAGCCGCTTAGACTACCAGTATGGCTACACCTTC.

The chain carries TRBV4-2 and TRBJ2-4; D unresolved. This CDR3 has 17 amino acids. Trimming took off 1 base at V and 0 bases at J, with 13 bases between the two ends. Germline loops: CDR1 LGHNA, CDR2 YNFKEQ. The DNA of the CDR3 is TGTGCCAGCAGCCAAGCGATCACGGGTGTAGCCAAAAACATTCAGTACTTC. This translates into CASSQAITGVAKNIQYF.

V and J are TRBV29-1 and TRBJ1-2; tentatively, D is TRBD1 (6 bases). Trimming stripped 2 bases from V and 6 bases from J, with 10 bases between. Germline V gene lookup returns CDR1 SQVTM and CDR2 ANQGSEA. The CDR3 is 12 residues long. The CDR3 protein is CSVEQGLHGYTF. Written as DNA, the CDR3 is TGCAGCGTTGAACAGGGGTTGCATGGCTACACCTTC.

The chain links TRBV7-3 to TRBJ1-1; D remains unclear. Per germline, CDR1 SGHTA and CDR2 FQGTGA. V gave up 1 base and J gave up 4 bases, with 13 bases separating them. This CDR3 spans 15 amino acids. For the CDR3, the DNA is TGTGCCAGCAGCTTAATGGCGGGCTCCGGCACTGAAGCTTTCTTT. Protein: CASSLMAGSGTEAFF. Full variable domain (outside the CDR3, taken from reference TRBV7-3 and TRBJ1-1): GAGVSQTPSNKVTEKGKYVELRCDPISGHTALYWYRQSLGQGPEFLIYFQGTGAADDSGLPNDRFFAVRPEGSVSTLKIQRTERGDSAVYLCASSLMAGSGTEAFFGQGTRLTVV.

The chain joins TRBV9 to TRBJ2-3; D possibly corresponds to TRBD2 (6 bases). This CDR3 comprises 15 residues. V lost 3 bases and J 6 bases, leaving 17 bases between the germline ends. The germline V gene has CDR1 SGDLS and CDR2 YYNGEE. The CDR3 loop reads CASSGPGLAFDTQYF. The CDR3 nucleotides read TGTGCCAGCAGCGGCCCCGGGCTAGCGTTCGATACGCAGTATTTT.

Details on this clone: Germline is not matched at one junction end, which may reflect a read error. CDR3 protein: CSSSSTLGAPTWNTEAFF. The CDR3 DNA sequence: TGTTCCAGCAGCTCTACCCTAGGGGCCCCTACATGGAACACTGAAGCTTTCTTT. This chain links TRBV7-9 with TRBJ1-1, with D possibly TRBD1 on 5 matching bases. Germline loops: CDR1 SEHNR, CDR2 FQNEAQ (reference sequence). The CDR3 loop spans 18 amino acids.

This clone has only a few counts. The CDR3 DNA reads as TGTGCCAGCAGCTTGACCGGGACAGTTTTCGAGACCCAGTACTTC. Protein sequence: CASSLTGTVFETQYF. This sequence joins TRBV27 and TRBJ2-5; TRBD1 agrees at 7 bases. This CDR3 has 15 residues. J was trimmed by 5 bases and V by 6 bases; bases with no gene match: 12. The germline CDR1 and CDR2 sequences are MNHEY and SMNVEV (reference sequence).

The chain is built from TRBV11-3 and TRBJ2-7, with 7 nucleotides matching TRBD1. In germline, CDR1 is SGHNT, CDR2 YENEEA. The CDR3 sequence is 15 residues long. J lost 2 bases, V lost 5 bases, and 9 bases had no gene match. CDR3 amino acids: CASSLTTGSPYEQYF. The CDR3 coding sequence is TGTGCCAGCAGCCTAACGACAGGGTCTCCCTACGAGCAGTACTTC.

This clone was found a few times. The J gene is TRBJ2-1, the V gene TRBV7-2, with 9 positions matching TRBD2. CDR3 length: 17 residues. V lost 5 bases and J lost 8; bases outside the gene matches: 16. CDR1 and CDR2 (germline): SGHTA, FQGNSA. The CDR3 sequence: CASSQGVGGGAFYEQFF. DNA of the CDR3: TGTGCCAGCAGCCAAGGGGTTGGCGGGGGGGCCTTTTATGAGCAGTTCTTC.

V gene TRBV19 combines with J gene TRBJ1-5; D is possibly TRBD1 (5 bases). The CDR3 extends over 15 amino acids. Trimming removed 5 bases from V and 0 bases from J, with 11 bases in between. CDR1 is LNHDA, CDR2 SQIVND, per germline (reference sequence). CDR3 DNA sequence: TGTGCCAGTAGTCAGGGTCCATATAGCAATCAGCCCCAGCATTTT. Translation gives CASSQGPYSNQPQHF.

This clone came up a few times. This chain uses TRBV6-9 with TRBJ1-1; D is ambiguous. CDR1 and CDR2 (germline): MNHGY, SVAAGI. The length of the CDR3 is 16 residues. V shed 0 bases and J shed 0 bases, with 11 bases lying between them. CDR3 residues: CASSYSGKFMNTEAFF. CDR3 sequence (DNA): TGTGCCAGCAGTTATTCCGGGAAGTTCATGAACACTGAAGCTTTCTTT.

The J gene is TRBJ2-1, the V gene TRBV10-3; weak D call: TRBD1 (6 bases). Germline-derived CDR1 and CDR2 are ENHRY and SYGVKD. The CDR3 totals 14 residues. The V end was cut by 6 bases, the J end by 2 bases, with 11 bases between. The CDR3 is CAIRDTGTYNEQFF. The CDR3 DNA reads as TGTGCCATCAGGGATACAGGGACCTACAATGAGCAGTTCTTC.

V gene TRBV18 combines with J gene TRBJ1-2, with D perhaps TRBD1 (6 bases). The CDR3 is 14 amino acids. Per germline, CDR1 KGHSH and CDR2 LQKENI. Trimming shortened V by 2 bases and J by 6 bases, and 13 bases separated the two germline ends. In nucleotides, the CDR3 is TGTGCCAGCTCACCATTAGAGGGGGAGCATGGCTACACCTTC. Residues: CASSPLEGEHGYTF.